This T cell receptor (beta chain) was documented in a study of CD8+CD57+ T cells in acquired aplastic anemia. Background on the study: Yields of DNA that came from sorted CD4+ and CD8+ cells averaged approximately 3.5 ug.

Study-wide points: CD8+ Simpson's diversity in patients was not significantly different from that in controls.

Turning to this clonotype: No antigen is known for it. A read error may produce the germline difference seen at one junction end.

Profiling of TCR beta VDJ combinations and CDR3 sequences used genomic DNA as template. TCRdb redid the calling of the reads with MiXCR, one entry per CDR3 protein. The sample contains hundreds of thousands of distinct CDR3 sequences, around 32% of which appear only once. Only patients with CD8+CD57+ cell expansion on flow cytometry were chosen for sequencing. CDR1 SGDLS and CDR2 YYNGEE come from the germline V gene. The CDR3 length is 15 residues. The receptor's source is a human donor with aplastic anemia. The sample taken for sequencing was sorted CD4+, CD8+, or CD8+CD57+ T cells (not recorded which) from PBMCs. V gene TRBV9 combines with J gene TRBJ2-2; 8 bases line up with TRBD2. The CDR3 loop is CASGVAGTKGGELFF. Written as DNA, the CDR3 is TGTGCCAGCGGCGTAGCGGGGACTAAAGGCGGGGAGCTGTTTTTT.